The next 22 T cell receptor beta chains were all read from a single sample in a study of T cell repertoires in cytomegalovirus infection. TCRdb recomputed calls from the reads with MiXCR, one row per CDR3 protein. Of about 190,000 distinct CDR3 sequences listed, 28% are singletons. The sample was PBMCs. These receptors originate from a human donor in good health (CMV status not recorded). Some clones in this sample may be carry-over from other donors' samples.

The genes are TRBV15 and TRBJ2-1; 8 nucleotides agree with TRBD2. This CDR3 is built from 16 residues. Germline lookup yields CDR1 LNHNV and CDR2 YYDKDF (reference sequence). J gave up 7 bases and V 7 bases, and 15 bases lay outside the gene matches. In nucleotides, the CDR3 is TGTGCCACCACCAGTACCGACAAGCGGGGGAATAATGAGCAGTTCTTC. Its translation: CATTSTDKRGNNEQFF. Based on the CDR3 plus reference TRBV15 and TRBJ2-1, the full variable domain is DAMVIQNPRYQVTQFGKPVTLSCSQTLNHNVMYWYQQKSSQAPKLLFHYYDKDFNNEADTPDNFQSRRPNTSFCFLDIRSPGLGDTAMYLCATTSTDKRGNNEQFFGPGTRLTVL.

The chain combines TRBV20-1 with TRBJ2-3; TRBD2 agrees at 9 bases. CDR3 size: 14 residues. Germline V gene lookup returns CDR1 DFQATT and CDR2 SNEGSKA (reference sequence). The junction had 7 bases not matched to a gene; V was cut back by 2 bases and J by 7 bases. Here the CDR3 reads CSARRGGDTHTQYF. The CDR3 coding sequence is TGCAGTGCTAGACGCGGGGGGGATACTCATACGCAGTATTTT.

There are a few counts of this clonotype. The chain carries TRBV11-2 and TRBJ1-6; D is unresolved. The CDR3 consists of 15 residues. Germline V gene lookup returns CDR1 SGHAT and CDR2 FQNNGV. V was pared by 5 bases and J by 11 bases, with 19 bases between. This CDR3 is CASSQPGGFAPPLHF. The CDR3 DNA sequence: TGTGCCAGCAGCCAACCCGGTGGTTTTGCGCCACCCCTCCACTTT. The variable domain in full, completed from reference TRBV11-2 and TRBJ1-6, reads EAGVAQSPRYKIIEKRQSVAFWCNPISGHATLYWYQQILGQGPKLLIQFQNNGVVDDSQLPKDRFSAERLKGVDSTLKIQPAKLEDSAVYLCASSQPGGFAPPLHFGNGTRLTVT.

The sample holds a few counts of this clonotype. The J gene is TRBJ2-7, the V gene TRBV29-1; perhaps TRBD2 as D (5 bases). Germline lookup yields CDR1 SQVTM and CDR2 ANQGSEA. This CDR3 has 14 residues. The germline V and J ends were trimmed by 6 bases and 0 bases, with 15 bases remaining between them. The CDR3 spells CSVREGKASYEQYF. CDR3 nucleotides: TGCAGCGTCCGGGAAGGGAAAGCCTCCTACGAGCAGTACTTC.

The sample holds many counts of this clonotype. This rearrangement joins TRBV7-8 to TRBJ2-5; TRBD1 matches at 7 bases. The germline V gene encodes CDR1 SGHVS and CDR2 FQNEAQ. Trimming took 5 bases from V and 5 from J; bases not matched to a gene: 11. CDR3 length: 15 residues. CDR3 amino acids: CASSRRTGIGETQYF. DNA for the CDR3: TGTGCCAGCAGCCGCCGGACAGGAATCGGGGAGACCCAGTACTTC.

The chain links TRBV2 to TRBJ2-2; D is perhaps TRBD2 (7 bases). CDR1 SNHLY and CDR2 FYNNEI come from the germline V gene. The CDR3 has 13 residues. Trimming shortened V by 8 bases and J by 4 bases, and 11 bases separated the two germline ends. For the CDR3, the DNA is TGTGCCAGCTCTAGGGGGGGCACCGGGGAGCTGTTTTTT. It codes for CASSRGGTGELFF.

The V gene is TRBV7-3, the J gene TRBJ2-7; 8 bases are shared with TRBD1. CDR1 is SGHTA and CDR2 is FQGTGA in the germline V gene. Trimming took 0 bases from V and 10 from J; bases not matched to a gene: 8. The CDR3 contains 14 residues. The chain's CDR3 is CASSLTEDRVKQYF. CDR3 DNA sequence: TGTGCCAGCAGCTTAACTGAGGACAGGGTGAAACAGTACTTC.

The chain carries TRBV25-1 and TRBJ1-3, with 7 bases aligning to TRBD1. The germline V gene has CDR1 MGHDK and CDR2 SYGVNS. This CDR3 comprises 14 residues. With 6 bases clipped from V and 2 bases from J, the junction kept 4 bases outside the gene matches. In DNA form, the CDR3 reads TGTGCCAGCAGCCAGGGGGGAGCTGGAAACACCATATATTTT. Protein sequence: CASSQGGAGNTIYF.

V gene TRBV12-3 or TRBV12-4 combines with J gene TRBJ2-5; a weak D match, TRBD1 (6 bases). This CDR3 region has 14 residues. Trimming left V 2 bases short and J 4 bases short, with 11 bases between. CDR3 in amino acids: CASSLMPRGETQYF. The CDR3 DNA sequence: TGTGCCAGCAGTTTAATGCCCAGGGGAGAGACCCAGTACTTC.

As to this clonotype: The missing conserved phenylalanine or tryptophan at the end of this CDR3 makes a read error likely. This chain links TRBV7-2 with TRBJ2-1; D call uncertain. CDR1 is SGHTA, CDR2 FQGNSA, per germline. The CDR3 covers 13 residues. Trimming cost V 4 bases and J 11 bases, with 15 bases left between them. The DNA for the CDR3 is TGTGCCAGCAGCTCCACGACCGACGCTAAGCAGTTCTCC. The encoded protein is CASSSTTDAKQFS.

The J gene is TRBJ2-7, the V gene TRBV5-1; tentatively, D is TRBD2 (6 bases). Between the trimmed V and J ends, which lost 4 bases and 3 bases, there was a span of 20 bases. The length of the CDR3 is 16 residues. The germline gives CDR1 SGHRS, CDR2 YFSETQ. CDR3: CASSTGRDLPNYEQYF. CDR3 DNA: TGCGCCAGCAGCACAGGCCGGGACTTGCCAAACTACGAGCAGTACTTC.

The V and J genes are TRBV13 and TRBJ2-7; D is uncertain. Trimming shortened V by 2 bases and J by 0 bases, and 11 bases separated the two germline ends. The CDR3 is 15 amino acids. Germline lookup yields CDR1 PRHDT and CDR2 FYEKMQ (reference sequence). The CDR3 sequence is CASSLRGGDSYEQYF. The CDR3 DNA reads TGTGCCAGCAGCTTAAGAGGTGGAGACTCCTACGAGCAGTACTTC.

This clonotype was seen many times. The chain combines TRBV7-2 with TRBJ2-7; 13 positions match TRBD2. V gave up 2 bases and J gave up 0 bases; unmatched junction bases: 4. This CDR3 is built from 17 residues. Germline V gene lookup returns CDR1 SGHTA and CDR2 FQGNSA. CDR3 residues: CASSLRGLAGSSYEQYF. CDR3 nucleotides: TGTGCCAGCAGCTTAAGGGGACTAGCGGGGTCCTCCTACGAGCAGTACTTC.

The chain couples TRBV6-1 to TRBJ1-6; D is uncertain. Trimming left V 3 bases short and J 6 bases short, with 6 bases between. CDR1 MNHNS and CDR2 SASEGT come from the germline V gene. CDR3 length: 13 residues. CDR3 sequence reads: CASSDRFNSPLHF. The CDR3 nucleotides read TGTGCCAGCAGTGACAGGTTTAATTCACCCCTCCACTTT.

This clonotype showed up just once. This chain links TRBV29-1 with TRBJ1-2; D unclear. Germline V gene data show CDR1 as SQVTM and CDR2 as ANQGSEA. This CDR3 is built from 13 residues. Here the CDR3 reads CSASAQWVGGYTF. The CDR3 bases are TGCAGTGCCTCGGCTCAATGGGTCGGTGGCTACACCTTC.

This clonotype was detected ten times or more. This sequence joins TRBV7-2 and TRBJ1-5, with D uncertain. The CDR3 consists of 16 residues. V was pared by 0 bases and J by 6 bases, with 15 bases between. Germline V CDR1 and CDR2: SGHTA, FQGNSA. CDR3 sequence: CASSLAVTAQPQPQHF. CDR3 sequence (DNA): TGTGCCAGCAGCTTAGCGGTAACAGCCCAGCCTCAGCCCCAGCATTTT.

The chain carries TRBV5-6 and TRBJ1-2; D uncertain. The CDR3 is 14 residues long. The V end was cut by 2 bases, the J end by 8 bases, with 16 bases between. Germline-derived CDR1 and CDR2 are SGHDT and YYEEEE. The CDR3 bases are TGTGCCAGCAGCTTTCCGGACGGATTAGGGGGCTACACCTTC. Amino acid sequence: CASSFPDGLGGYTF.

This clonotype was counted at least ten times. This CDR3 is CASSVTGTLDQPQHF. CDR3 nucleotides: TGTGCCAGCAGCGTAACCGGGACACTAGATCAGCCCCAGCATTTT. The genes are TRBV7-9 and TRBJ1-5, with D possibly matching TRBD1 (6 bases). The CDR3 covers 15 residues. Trimming cost V 5 bases and J 5 bases, with 16 bases left between them. Germline CDR1 and CDR2: SEHNR and FQNEAQ (reference sequence).

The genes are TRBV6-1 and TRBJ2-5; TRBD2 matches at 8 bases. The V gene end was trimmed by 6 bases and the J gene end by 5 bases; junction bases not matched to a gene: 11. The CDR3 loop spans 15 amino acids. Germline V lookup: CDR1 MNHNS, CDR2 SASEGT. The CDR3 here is CASSYLGTSRETQYF. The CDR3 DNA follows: TGTGCCAGCAGCTACTTGGGGACTAGTCGTGAGACCCAGTACTTC.

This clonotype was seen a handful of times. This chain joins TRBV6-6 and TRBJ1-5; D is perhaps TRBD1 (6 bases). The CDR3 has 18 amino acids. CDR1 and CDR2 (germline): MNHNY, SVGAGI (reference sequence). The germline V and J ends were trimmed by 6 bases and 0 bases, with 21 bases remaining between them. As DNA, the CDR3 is TGTGCCAGCAGCCAACCCTCGGACAGTCTATATAGCAATCAGCCCCAGCATTTT. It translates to CASSQPSDSLYSNQPQHF.

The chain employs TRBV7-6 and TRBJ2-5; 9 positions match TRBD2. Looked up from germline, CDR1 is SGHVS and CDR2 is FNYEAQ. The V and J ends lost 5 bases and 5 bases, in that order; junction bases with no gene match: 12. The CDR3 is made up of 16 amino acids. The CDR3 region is CASSRRLAAEGETQYF. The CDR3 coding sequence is TGTGCCAGCAGCCGTCGACTAGCGGCGGAGGGGGAGACCCAGTACTTC.

CDR3 amino acids: CASSPRPPGGSPLHF. In DNA, the CDR3 is TGTGCCAGCAGTCCCCGGCCCCCCGGGGGGTCACCCCTCCACTTT. The chain carries TRBV6-1 and TRBJ1-6; tentatively, D is TRBD1 (5 bases). Trimming took 5 bases from V and 10 from J, leaving 18 bases between them. Germline-derived CDR1 and CDR2 are MNHNS and SASEGT. The CDR3 runs 15 residues.